The 4 T cell receptor beta chains listed next were all sequenced from one sample in a study of blood T cell repertoires in COVID-19. Profiled with immunoSEQ multiplex PCR; TCRdb holds only in-frame clones, not every one. The sample has 25,000 to 30,000 clones; roughly 91% are singletons. Sequencing was performed on peripheral blood. The receptors derive from a man between 50 and 59 years old with active COVID-19.

V and J are TRBV14 and TRBJ2-1; TRBD2 aligns across 10 bases. After removal of 2 bases from V and 6 bases from J, the junction contained 7 bases not matched to a gene. The CDR3 has 16 residues. Germline CDR1 SGHDN, CDR2 FVKESK. CDR3 coding DNA: TGTGCCAGCAGCCAACAGACACTAGCGGGATTCAATGAGCAGTTCTTC. Amino acid sequence: CASSQQTLAGFNEQFF.

The J gene is TRBJ2-7, the V gene TRBV9; 7 nucleotides align to TRBD1. Germline V CDR1 and CDR2: SGDLS, YYNGEE. The CDR3 sequence is 13 residues long. Trimming at V came to 4 bases and at J to 7 bases, leaving 8 bases not matched to a gene. For the CDR3, the DNA is TGTGCCAGCAGCCCCGATCCGACAGGGGAGCAGTACGTC. Translating it yields CASSPDPTGEQYV.

This clone was seen a single time. This rearrangement joins TRBV9 to TRBJ2-2; D might be TRBD2 (6 bases). CDR3 length: 15 amino acids. CDR1 is SGDLS, CDR2 YYNGEE, per germline. Trimming removed 0 bases at V and 5 bases at J, with 11 bases between. The CDR3 DNA reads TGTGCCAGCAGCGTAGCTGGACTAACGACCGGGGAGCTGTTTTTT. It specifies CASSVAGLTTGELFF.

The chain has TRBV9 and TRBJ1-1, with a weak D call TRBD1 (5 bases). The V gene lost 2 bases and the J gene lost 4 bases, with 9 bases spanning the gap. The CDR3 totals 13 residues. From germline, CDR1 is SGDLS and CDR2 YYNGEE. The CDR3 here is CASSVLGGTEAFF. The CDR3, as DNA: TGTGCCAGCAGCGTGCTGGGGGGCACTGAAGCTTTCTTT.